The next 27 T cell receptor beta chains were all read from a single sample in a study of blood T cell repertoires in COVID-19 (dated by TCRdb to 2018 to 2021). Preparation of the library involved the immunoSEQ multiplex PCR assay. TCRdb stores this immuneACCESS table with in-frame sequences only. Part of the clones is absent; in the studies checked, under half of the shortfall reflects unresolved V genes, and no reason is known for the rest. The sample profile shows 200,000 to 300,000 clones; 80% to 95% of them were found once. The ten largest clones add up to around 0.9% of the sample. Sequenced material: peripheral blood. All receptors come from a man aged 25-40 years with COVID-19, enrolled during active disease.

The chain employs TRBV25-1 and TRBJ2-3, with D possibly matching TRBD1 (5 bases). V was clipped by 3 bases and J by 0 bases, with 10 bases between them. The CDR3 has 15 residues. CDR1 MGHDK and CDR2 SYGVNS come from the germline V gene. The CDR3 DNA sequence: TGTGCCAGCAGTGAGCAGGGAACCAGCACAGATACGCAGTATTTT. This codes for CASSEQGTSTDTQYF.

The DNA for the CDR3 is TGTGCCAGCAGCCGCCCGACAGGGGACTCTGGAAACACCATATATTTT. Protein product: CASSRPTGDSGNTIYF. The chain uses TRBV7-9 and TRBJ1-3; 8 nucleotides line up with TRBD1. The germline CDR1 and CDR2 sequences are SEHNR and FQNEAQ (reference sequence). The CDR3 has 16 amino acids. The V segment lost 5 bases and the J segment 0 bases; nucleotides outside the gene matches: 6.

The J gene is TRBJ1-5, the V gene TRBV11-1; D unresolved. The CDR3 consists of 10 residues. The ends were cut back, 9 bases at V and 7 bases at J, with 7 bases in the middle. From germline, CDR1 is SGHAT and CDR2 FQDESV (reference sequence). The CDR3 DNA reads TGTGCCAGGTGTGGCCAGCCCCAGCATTTT. This translates into CARCGQPQHF.

Regarding this clone: At the DNA level, this CDR3 is encoded by other sequences in the same sample as well. The rearrangement links TRBV5-1 to TRBJ1-2; 7 nucleotides line up with TRBD1. The V gene end was trimmed by 3 bases and the J gene end by 1 base; junction bases not matched to a gene: 6. The CDR3 is 15 residues long. Germline CDR1 reads SGHRS; CDR2 reads YFSETQ. The CDR3 nucleotides read TGCGCCAGCAGCTCAGGGACAGAGCTTAACTATGGCTACACCTTC. As protein: CASSSGTELNYGYTF.

The chain joins TRBV7-7 to TRBJ2-5, with 11 bases that match TRBD1. The CDR3 is 15 residues long. CDR1 SSHAT and CDR2 FNYEAQ come from the germline V gene (reference sequence). The junction had 1 base not matched to a gene; V was cut back by 0 bases and J by 4 bases. The DNA of the CDR3 is TGTGCCAGCAGCTTAGCGGGACAGGGGGGAGAGACCCAGTACTTC. Translated, it gives CASSLAGQGGETQYF.

This chain uses TRBV21-1 with TRBJ1-1; whether TRBD1, the table's D call, matches the DNA was not checked. TRBV21-1 is a recognized pseudogene. The CDR3 sequence is 17 residues long. DNA for the CDR3: TGTGCCAGCAGCAAAAAAGGGGCGAGGTCCCTGAACACTGAAGCTTTCTTT. It specifies CASSKKGARSLNTEAFF.

The chain couples TRBV11-2 to TRBJ2-7; TRBD2 agrees at 11 bases. This CDR3 spans 17 amino acids. The germline V gene encodes CDR1 SGHAT and CDR2 FQNNGV. The J segment lost 2 bases and the V segment lost 1 base, leaving 7 bases of the junction unmatched. CDR3: CASSLVGLAGRAYEQYF. CDR3 nucleotides: TGTGCCAGCAGCTTAGTTGGACTAGCGGGCCGAGCCTACGAGCAGTACTTC.

CDR3 nucleotide sequence: TGTGCCAGCAGTCCGGGGGGGTACACTGAAGCTTTCTTT. Protein sequence: CASSPGGYTEAFF. The V gene is TRBV12-3 or TRBV12-4, the J gene TRBJ1-1; D possibly corresponds to TRBD1 (5 bases). CDR3 length: 13 amino acids. V lost 5 bases and J lost 3, with 10 bases in between.

V usage is TRBV6-5 and J usage is TRBJ2-1; the match to TRBD2 covers 14 bases. CDR3 length: 15 amino acids. The junction had 6 bases not matched to a gene; V was cut back by 6 bases and J by 8 bases. Germline V gene sequence: CDR1 MNHEY, CDR2 SVGAGI. The CDR3 protein is CASSRRTSGGYEQFF. Written as DNA, the CDR3 is TGTGCCAGCAGCCGGCGGACTAGCGGGGGGTATGAGCAGTTCTTC.

The chain couples TRBV12-3 or TRBV12-4 to TRBJ1-2, with unresolved D. Trimming left V 1 base short and J 7 bases short, with 7 bases between. The CDR3 runs to 12 residues. CDR3 residues: CASSLGRGGYTF. The CDR3 DNA reads as TGTGCCAGCAGTTTAGGGCGGGGTGGCTACACCTTC.

V usage is TRBV10-3 and J usage is TRBJ2-7, with D possibly TRBD2 on 6 matching bases. The germline V and J ends were trimmed by 0 bases and 3 bases, with 6 bases remaining between them. This CDR3 is built from 13 residues. Germline CDR1 reads ENHRY; CDR2 reads SYGVKD. The CDR3 here is CAISESGSYEQYF. CDR3 coding DNA: TGTGCCATCAGTGAGTCCGGGAGCTACGAGCAGTACTTC.

This sequence joins TRBV5-1 and TRBJ2-7; 7 nucleotides line up with TRBD2. The CDR3 is 18 amino acids. With V trimmed by 0 bases and J by 3 bases, 15 bases remained unmatched. The germline CDR1 and CDR2 sequences are SGHRS and YFSETQ. As DNA, the CDR3 is TGCGCCAGCAGCTTGGAAGGTACCCCCAGCGGGGCCAACTACGAGCAGTACTTC. Its translation is CASSLEGTPSGANYEQYF.

The V call is TRBV19, the J call TRBJ1-5, with TRBD1 matching over 11 bases. Germline V lookup: CDR1 LNHDA, CDR2 SQIVND (reference sequence). V gave up 6 bases and J gave up 4 bases; unmatched junction bases: 5. CDR3 size: 15 residues. The CDR3 loop reads CASRGTGGWNQPQHF. CDR3 nucleotide sequence: TGTGCCAGTAGGGGGACAGGGGGTTGGAATCAGCCCCAGCATTTT.

The table lists this clone with a count of one. This chain uses TRBV18 with TRBJ2-5; 7 bases line up with TRBD1. V dropped 4 bases and J dropped 3; count of bases not matched to a gene: 8. The CDR3 contains 15 residues. CDR1 KGHSH and CDR2 LQKENI come from the germline V gene. CDR3 nucleotide sequence: TGTGCCAGCTCACGCATGGGACAGACTAAAGAGACCCAGTACTTC. As protein: CASSRMGQTKETQYF. The full variable domain, completed using reference TRBV18 and TRBJ2-5, is NAGVMQNPRHLVRRRGQEARLRCSPMKGHSHVYWYRQLPEEGLKFMVYLQKENIIDESGMPKERFSAEFPKEGPSILRIQQVVRGDSAAYFCASSRMGQTKETQYFGPGTRLLVL.

The chain employs TRBV5-5 and TRBJ1-1, with 8 bases matching TRBD1. The germline CDR1 and CDR2 sequences are SGHKS and YYEKEE (reference sequence). V shed 2 bases and J 5 bases; nucleotides not matched to a gene: 2. The CDR3 is 13 residues long. The CDR3 nucleotides read TGTGCCAGCAGCTTTGACAGGGGAACTGAAGCTTTCTTT. Protein: CASSFDRGTEAFF.

CDR3 region: CASSVGASTNEKLFF. The CDR3 coding sequence is TGTGCCAGCAGCGTAGGGGCGTCAACTAATGAAAAACTGTTTTTT. The chain employs TRBV9 and TRBJ1-4, with D uncertain. V was shortened by 0 bases and J by 0 bases, with 6 bases between the two germline ends. This CDR3 spans 15 amino acids. From germline, CDR1 is SGDLS and CDR2 YYNGEE.

This sequence joins TRBV19 and TRBJ1-6; D perhaps matches TRBD1 (5 bases). This CDR3 is 18 amino acids long. Trimming shortened V by 1 base and J by 6 bases, and 19 bases separated the two germline ends. Germline V CDR1 and CDR2: LNHDA, SQIVND (reference sequence). The CDR3 coding sequence is TGTGCCAGTAGTATAGTTGTTCGGAGGGACCGGACTAATTCACCCCTCCACTTT. It yields the protein CASSIVVRRDRTNSPLHF. Full variable domain (outside the CDR3, taken from reference TRBV19 and TRBJ1-6): DGGITQSPKYLFRKEGQNVTLSCEQNLNHDAMYWYRQDPGQGLRLIYYSQIVNDFQKGDIAEGYSVSREKKESFPLTVTSAQKNPTAFYLCASSIVVRRDRTNSPLHFGNGTRLTVT.

On this clone: Within the sample, other DNA sequences also encode this same CDR3. The CDR3 nucleotides are TGCGCCAGCAGCTTGTCGGGGGGTGAAGAGACCCAGTACTTC. It encodes CASSLSGGEETQYF. The chain links TRBV5-1 to TRBJ2-5, with 7 positions matching TRBD2. V shed 1 base and J 3 bases; nucleotides not matched to a gene: 3. There are 14 residues in the CDR3. Germline V gives CDR1 SGHRS, CDR2 YFSETQ.

This sequence joins TRBV5-4 and TRBJ2-7, with TRBD2 as a possible D gene (6 bases). The CDR3 has 16 amino acids. V was cut by 1 base and J by 0 bases, with 14 bases left in between. The germline gives CDR1 SGHNT, CDR2 YYREEE (reference sequence). The CDR3: CASSLLPRGNSYEQYF. The CDR3, as DNA: TGTGCCAGCAGCTTGTTACCTCGCGGGAACTCCTACGAGCAGTACTTC. The whole variable domain, remainder taken from reference TRBV5-4 and TRBJ2-7, is ETGVTQSPTHLIKTRGQQVTLRCSSQSGHNTVSWYQQALGQGPQFIFQYYREEENGRGNFPPRFSGLQFPNYSSELNVNALELDDSALYLCASSLLPRGNSYEQYFGPGTRLTVT.

The CDR3 DNA follows: TGTGCCAGCTCACCTGTGACAGGGATCCACAATGAGCAGTTCTTC. It specifies CASSPVTGIHNEQFF. The chain has TRBV18 and TRBJ2-1; 7 nucleotides line up with TRBD1. Germline V CDR1 and CDR2: KGHSH, LQKENI. The CDR3 runs to 15 residues. J was trimmed by 5 bases and V by 3 bases; bases with no gene match: 7.

The V call is TRBV19, the J call TRBJ1-1; D unclear. V lost 5 bases, J lost 0 bases, and 10 bases lay in between. The CDR3 is 14 amino acids. Germline assignment: CDR1 LNHDA and CDR2 SQIVND (reference sequence). In DNA form, the CDR3 reads TGTGCCAGTAGTGTACAGATCATGAACACTGAAGCTTTCTTT. It codes for CASSVQIMNTEAFF.

The V gene is TRBV6-6, the J gene TRBJ1-4; unclear D gene. CDR1 is MNHNY and CDR2 is SVGAGI in the germline V gene (reference sequence). CDR3 size: 12 residues. V lost 6 bases to trimming and J lost 5 bases, with 7 bases between them. The CDR3 region is CASRGGNEKLFF. The CDR3 DNA reads TGTGCCAGCAGGGGAGGAAATGAAAAACTGTTTTTT.

This chain joins TRBV5-1 and TRBJ1-1, with 7 bases aligning to TRBD1. The length of the CDR3 is 15 residues. CDR1 is SGHRS, CDR2 YFSETQ, per germline. Unmatched junction bases numbered 12, after V lost 3 bases and J lost 7 bases. The CDR3: CASSSKGDRSNEAFF. The CDR3 nucleotides read TGCGCCAGCAGCTCAAAAGGGGACAGATCCAATGAAGCTTTCTTT.

This chain links TRBV5-1 with TRBJ2-5; tentative D call: TRBD1 (5 bases). This CDR3 region has 14 residues. Trimming stripped 10 bases from V and 1 base from J, with 17 bases between. Looked up from germline, CDR1 is SGHRS and CDR2 is YFSETQ. The CDR3 is CACSDLDSQETQYF. DNA for the CDR3: TGCGCCTGCTCGGACCTAGACAGCCAAGAGACCCAGTACTTC.

This clone was seen once. The chain joins TRBV7-3 to TRBJ2-3; 8 nucleotides align to TRBD1. Looked up from germline, CDR1 is SGHTA and CDR2 is FQGTGA. V dropped 5 bases and J dropped 1; count of bases not matched to a gene: 2. The CDR3 consists of 14 residues. For the CDR3, the DNA is TGTGCCAGCAGCGTACAGGGGGGCACAGATACGCAGTATTTT. Translated, it gives CASSVQGGTDTQYF. Full variable domain (rest looked up from reference TRBV7-3 and TRBJ2-3): GAGVSQTPSNKVTEKGKYVELRCDPISGHTALYWYRQSLGQGPEFLIYFQGTGAADDSGLPNDRFFAVRPEGSVSTLKIQRTERGDSAVYLCASSVQGGTDTQYFGPGTRLTVL.

This clone occurred a few times. The chain couples TRBV7-2 to TRBJ1-4; TRBD1 matches at 11 bases. CDR1 is SGHTA, CDR2 FQGNSA, per germline. With 4 bases clipped from V and 3 bases from J, the junction kept 7 bases outside the gene matches. The CDR3 is 17 residues long. The CDR3 loop reads CASSSWTGGVSNEKLFF. The CDR3 DNA is TGTGCCAGCAGCTCCTGGACAGGGGGCGTCTCTAATGAAAAACTGTTTTTT.

V is TRBV3-1 (or the pseudogene TRBV3-2) and J is TRBJ2-6; D is possibly TRBD2 (5 bases). Trimming removed 2 bases from V and 2 bases from J, with 7 bases in between. Germline V gene sequence: CDR1 LGHDT, CDR2 YNNKEL (reference sequence). The CDR3 covers 15 residues. Written as DNA, the CDR3 is TGTGCCAGCAGCCAACCGGGGACTGGGGCCAACGTCCTGACTTTC. It is translated as CASSQPGTGANVLTF.